The source of this T cell receptor (beta chain) is a study of T cell responses to AZD1222 COVID-19 vaccine. Findings and caveats of the study: A rise in Spike-specific TCR breadth and depth followed two AZD1222 doses. Without day 14 samples, only post-peak T cell repertoires were studied. Clonal diversity may have been underestimated in mostly white British donors.

In its sample, this clone was seen once. Antigen specificity is unknown. Data came from immunoSEQ multiplex PCR; TCRdb stores just in-frame clones and leaves some out. Of some 120,000 clones in the sample, 93% were seen once. Germline-derived CDR1 and CDR2 are LGHDT and YNNKEL (reference sequence). V was trimmed by 3 bases and J by 0 bases, leaving 12 bases between them. The CDR3 runs 17 residues. The sample was peripheral blood, taken on day 0 of AZD1222 vaccination. This sequence was found in an adult in good health. The chain is built from TRBV3-1 (or the pseudogene TRBV3-2) and TRBJ2-6; TRBD2 is a possible D gene (5 bases). CDR3 sequence reads: CASSHRGLNSGANVLTF. CDR3 coding DNA: TGTGCCAGCAGCCACCGAGGACTGAACTCTGGGGCCAACGTCCTGACTTTC.